This TCR beta chain was identified in a study of cytomegalovirus exposure and HLA in healthy donors. This CDR3 region has 15 residues. Trimming took 4 bases from V and 5 from J; bases not matched to a gene: 6. The germline gives CDR1 MDHEN, CDR2 SYDVKM. On this clone: The antigen remains undetermined.

Findings and limits, study-wide: Trimming of TCR beta V- and J-genes showed a link, identified in a later analysis, to a missense DCLRE1C variant. Most CMV-associated TCR beta chains were later found to appear HLA-restricted. The study put about 180 TCR beta chains on its list as cytomegalovirus-associated. Published work reported that the classifier diagnosed cytomegalovirus status with high specificity and sensitivity.

Primers: 60 Vbeta forward and 13 Jbeta reverse. Profiled with immunoSEQ multiplex PCR; TCRdb holds only in-frame clones, not every one. Among some 98,000 clones listed, around 70% were seen once. The sequenced material came from PBMCs. This chain uses TRBV28 with TRBJ2-7; TRBD2 agrees at 12 bases. The TCR originated in a man between 45 and 60 years old in good health and CMV-seronegative. CDR3 residues: CASSSLTSGSNEQYF. The CDR3 nucleotides are TGTGCCAGCAGTTCCCTGACTAGCGGGAGCAACGAGCAGTACTTC.